This T cell receptor beta chain was identified in a study of T cell changes during pregnancy in multiple sclerosis. Method: immunoSEQ multiplex PCR; TCRdb's copy keeps in-frame clones and lacks some. The sample has about 70,000 clones, around 94% seen once. V was shortened by 6 bases and J by 5 bases, with 13 bases between the two germline ends. In germline, CDR1 is SGHAT, CDR2 FQNNGV. This CDR3 comprises 13 residues. This TCR was recovered from a female donor with multiple sclerosis, enrolled in a pregnancy study. This material consisted of peripheral blood, taken in the third trimester of pregnancy. The rearrangement joins TRBV11-2 to TRBJ1-2, with D perhaps matching TRBD1 (5 bases). CDR3 DNA: TGTGCCAGCAGTCCCACTACAGGATATGGCTACACCTTC. Translated, it gives CASSPTTGYGYTF.